One and the same sample provided the 30 T cell receptor beta chains below, sequenced in a study of chemoradiotherapy in HPV16-positive cancers. Assay: immunoSEQ multiplex PCR; the TCRdb copy retains only in-frame clones and omits some. The table shows about 12,000 clones, with under 75% occurring only once. The biological material was taken from a patient who underwent chemoradiotherapy. The receptors originated from a human donor with HPV-associated anogenital cancer.

The chain recombines TRBV14 with TRBJ1-1; no firm D call. Germline V gives CDR1 SGHDN, CDR2 FVKESK. The CDR3 contains 15 residues. V lost 4 bases and J lost 1, with 13 bases in between. The CDR3 region has the DNA TGTGCCAGCAGCCGAGTCATATCTGGGAACACTGAAGCTTTCTTT. It is translated as CASSRVISGNTEAFF.

This clone was detected only a few times. The CDR3 bases are TGTGCCAGCAGCCCAAACGGGGGTAAACAAGAGACCCAGTACTTC. As protein: CASSPNGGKQETQYF. V is TRBV7-3 and J is TRBJ2-5; D is possibly TRBD2 (6 bases). Germline-derived CDR1 and CDR2 are SGHTA and FQGTGA. The germline V and J ends were trimmed by 5 bases and 2 bases, with 15 bases remaining between them. This CDR3 is built from 15 residues.

Here the CDR3 reads CASSVGGTADTQYF. As DNA, the CDR3 is TGTGCCAGCAGCGTAGGAGGGACCGCAGATACGCAGTATTTT. The chain recombines TRBV9 with TRBJ2-3; D possibly uses TRBD1 or TRBD2 (5 bases each). This CDR3 spans 14 amino acids. Germline V gene sequence: CDR1 SGDLS, CDR2 YYNGEE. The ends were cut back, 0 bases at V and 4 bases at J, with 9 bases in the middle.

The CDR3 region has the DNA TGTGCCAGCAGCCGACAGGGGGCCACCTACGAGCAGTACTTC. Residues: CASSRQGATYEQYF. V gene TRBV6-6 combines with J gene TRBJ2-7; 10 bases are shared with TRBD1. V was pared by 6 bases and J by 2 bases, with 4 bases of the junction left unmatched. Germline lookup yields CDR1 MNHNY and CDR2 SVGAGI (reference sequence). The length of the CDR3 is 14 residues.

The V gene is TRBV4-2, the J gene TRBJ1-4, with 8 bases lining up with TRBD1. J lost 8 bases, V lost 5 bases, and 10 bases had no gene match. Germline V gene sequence: CDR1 LGHNA, CDR2 YNFKEQ. The CDR3 loop spans 15 amino acids. The CDR3, as DNA: TGTGCCAGCAGCTTGGGGGAGGGGACAGGCGAAAAACTGTTTTTT. The encoded protein is CASSLGEGTGEKLFF.

The rearrangement links TRBV6-4 to TRBJ1-1; no clear D. The germline V and J ends were trimmed by 2 bases and 1 base, with 5 bases remaining between them. CDR1 and CDR2 from the germline V gene are MRHNA and SNTAGT. This CDR3 comprises 13 residues. CDR3 sequence (DNA): TGTGCCAGCAGTGACGGGGAGAACACTGAAGCTTTCTTT. This encodes CASSDGENTEAFF.

The V and J genes are TRBV9 and TRBJ1-3; 7 nucleotides agree with TRBD1. The CDR3 totals 15 residues. The germline CDR1 and CDR2 sequences are SGDLS and YYNGEE. The trim removed 2 bases at V and 0 bases at J, leaving 2 bases unmatched. This CDR3 reads CASSVDRTSGNTIYF. CDR3 DNA: TGTGCCAGCAGCGTGGACAGGACCTCTGGAAACACCATATATTTT.

This chain uses TRBV4-2 with TRBJ2-2, with D perhaps matching TRBD1 or TRBD2 (5 bases each). The germline V gene has CDR1 LGHNA and CDR2 YNFKEQ. V was pared by 1 base and J by 4 bases, with 19 bases between. The CDR3 sequence is 18 residues long. The CDR3 nucleotides read TGTGCCAGCAGCCAAGGATTCGGGGCTTCTTGGGGCACCGGGGAGCTGTTTTTT. It translates to CASSQGFGASWGTGELFF.

V gene TRBV6-6 combines with J gene TRBJ2-1; D uncertain. The length of the CDR3 is 14 residues. In germline, CDR1 is MNHNY, CDR2 SVGAGI (reference sequence). The V and J ends lost 0 bases and 7 bases respectively, with 10 bases between them. The CDR3, as DNA: TGTGCCAGCAGTTACTCGACGGTCGGGAATGAGCAGTTCTTC. Translated: CASSYSTVGNEQFF.

A single count supports this clone. V and J are TRBV30 and TRBJ2-7; D is possibly TRBD1 (5 bases). Germline V lookup: CDR1 GTSNPN, CDR2 SVGIG (reference sequence). V was pared by 4 bases and J by 3 bases, with 7 bases between. This CDR3 is 11 amino acids long. This CDR3 reads CAWKGRYEQYF. Here the CDR3 DNA reads TGTGCCTGGAAGGGGCGCTACGAGCAGTACTTC.

The chain couples TRBV6-5 to TRBJ2-3; TRBD2 might be the D (6 bases). V was trimmed by 7 bases and J by 5 bases, leaving 13 bases between them. The CDR3 runs 13 residues. CDR1 and CDR2 from the germline V gene are MNHEY and SVGAGI. The CDR3: CASTPGVEDTQYF. The CDR3 DNA follows: TGTGCCAGCACCCCGGGGGTAGAAGATACGCAGTATTTT.

This clone showed up just a few times. The V call is TRBV10-1, the J call TRBJ1-1; D is uncertain. Germline CDR1 reads WNHNN; CDR2 reads SYGVQD (reference sequence). V shed 8 bases and J shed 9 bases, with 7 bases lying between them. The CDR3 runs 9 residues. The CDR3 is CASGPQAFF. The CDR3 coding sequence is TGCGCCAGCGGGCCTCAAGCTTTCTTT.

V is TRBV6-1 and J is TRBJ2-7; 8 nucleotides align to TRBD2. The CDR3 consists of 14 residues. V lost 5 bases and J lost 4; bases outside the gene matches: 7. CDR1 and CDR2 from the germline V gene are MNHNS and SASEGT. The CDR3 protein is CASSTSGGGYEQYF. CDR3 coding DNA: TGTGCCAGCAGTACAAGCGGGGGAGGTTACGAGCAGTACTTC.

The V call is TRBV10-2, the J call TRBJ2-7, with a tentative D call TRBD1 (6 bases). The CDR3 has 14 amino acids. Germline-derived CDR1 and CDR2 are WSHSY and SAAADI. Deletions cut 5 bases from V and 4 bases from J, with 15 bases between. The CDR3 spells CASSRSRTAYEQYF. For the CDR3, the DNA is TGCGCCAGCAGTAGGAGCAGGACAGCTTACGAGCAGTACTTC.

The V gene is TRBV9, the J gene TRBJ2-7; TRBD2 matches at 10 bases. This CDR3 has 14 residues. V lost 2 bases to trimming and J lost 6 bases; unmatched junction nucleotides: 5. From germline, CDR1 is SGDLS and CDR2 YYNGEE. The CDR3 bases are TGTGCCAGCAGCGTCGGGACTAGCGAAGGCGAGCAGTACTTC. Translating gives CASSVGTSEGEQYF. Supplemented by reference TRBV9 and TRBJ2-7, the full variable domain reads DSGVTQTPKHLITATGQRVTLRCSPRSGDLSVYWYQQSLDQGLQFLIQYYNGEERAKGNILERFSAQQFPDLHSELNLSSLELGDSALYFCASSVGTSEGEQYFGPGTRLTVT.

The CDR3 sequence: CASSPKDYGGYGVDNSPLHF. CDR3 in DNA: TGTGCCAGCAGCCCCAAAGATTATGGGGGGTACGGGGTGGATAATTCACCCCTCCACTTT. The chain combines TRBV9 with TRBJ1-6, with D possibly being TRBD1 (5 bases). The CDR3 totals 20 residues. Germline CDR1 reads SGDLS; CDR2 reads YYNGEE. Trimming took off 4 bases at V and 5 bases at J, with 28 bases between the two ends.

The V and J genes are TRBV10-3 and TRBJ2-3; 9 positions match TRBD1. Looked up from germline, CDR1 is ENHRY and CDR2 is SYGVKD. The CDR3 is made up of 14 amino acids. V lost 6 bases and J lost 3; bases outside the gene matches: 4. The CDR3 DNA follows: TGTGCCATCAGGACAGGGGGAAAGACAGATACGCAGTATTTT. Translation: CAIRTGGKTDTQYF.

V gene TRBV7-2 combines with J gene TRBJ2-2; D not certain. The germline V gene has CDR1 SGHTA and CDR2 FQGNSA. This CDR3 has 13 residues. Trimming stripped 3 bases from V and 8 bases from J, with 10 bases between. The CDR3 here is CASSLIGRGELFF. DNA of the CDR3: TGTGCCAGCAGCTTGATAGGTCGGGGGGAGCTGTTTTTT.

This rearrangement joins TRBV9 to TRBJ2-3; 8 bases align to TRBD1. The CDR3 is 15 amino acids. The ends lost 3 bases at V and 3 bases at J; junction bases unmatched: 6. Germline CDR1 is SGDLS and CDR2 is YYNGEE. The CDR3 is CASSGRQGWTDTQYF. The CDR3 DNA reads TGTGCCAGCAGCGGACGACAGGGGTGGACAGATACGCAGTATTTT.

This clone was found once. V gene TRBV30 combines with J gene TRBJ2-3; unclear D gene. With 3 bases removed from V and 8 bases from J, the gap between germline ends came to 9 bases. Germline CDR1 reads GTSNPN; CDR2 reads SVGIG (reference sequence). The CDR3 is 11 residues long. The CDR3 region has the DNA TGTGCCTGGAGCCTAGGTGGTACGCAGTATTTT. It encodes CAWSLGGTQYF.

This clone was counted between two and nine times. The J gene is TRBJ1-5, the V gene TRBV30; TRBD1 matches at 10 bases. The length of the CDR3 is 13 residues. Unmatched junction bases numbered 2, after V lost 5 bases and J lost 4 bases. Looked up from germline, CDR1 is GTSNPN and CDR2 is SVGIG (reference sequence). CDR3 region: CAWGTGDNQPQHF. For the CDR3, the DNA is TGTGCCTGGGGGACAGGGGATAATCAGCCCCAGCATTTT.

The gene calls are TRBV6-1 and TRBJ1-1; 8 nucleotides agree with TRBD1. V shed 5 bases, J shed 5 bases, and the junction held 4 bases outside the gene matches. CDR3 length: 13 amino acids. Germline CDR1 is MNHNS and CDR2 is SASEGT. The CDR3 loop is CASSRQGWTEAFF. CDR3 in DNA: TGTGCCAGCAGTCGACAGGGGTGGACTGAAGCTTTCTTT.

The chain uses TRBV10-3 and TRBJ1-1; 7 nucleotides match TRBD1. The V gene's germline CDR1 is ENHRY and CDR2 SYGVKD. J lost 5 bases, V lost 11 bases, and 11 bases had no gene match. There are 13 residues in the CDR3. Here the CDR3 reads CASHGAGGTEAFF. CDR3 DNA: TGTGCCTCCCACGGGGCAGGGGGTACTGAAGCTTTCTTT.

The V and J genes are TRBV5-5 and TRBJ2-1; the D call may be TRBD1 or TRBD2 (6 bases each). Per the germline V gene, CDR1 is SGHKS and CDR2 is YYEKEE (reference sequence). CDR3 length: 18 residues. V gave up 2 bases and J gave up 0 bases, with 18 bases separating them. The CDR3 DNA is TGTGCCAGCAGCTTCGGGACAAATTTGGGGGGCTCCTACAATGAGCAGTTCTTC. It codes for CASSFGTNLGGSYNEQFF. The full variable domain, its missing parts supplied by reference TRBV5-5 and TRBJ2-1, is DAGVTQSPTHLIKTRGQQVTLRCSPISGHKSVSWYQQVLGQGPQFIFQYYEKEERGRGNFPDRFSARQFPNYSSELNVNALLLGDSALYLCASSFGTNLGGSYNEQFFGPGTRLTVL.

The sample holds a few counts of this clone. One end of the junction fails to match germline, which may point to a read error. The chain recombines TRBV18 with TRBJ1-6; 9 bases line up with TRBD1. CDR3 length: 12 amino acids. CDR1 KGHSH and CDR2 LQKENI come from the germline V gene. CDR3 DNA: TGTGCCAGCTCATCACCGGGACAGGGTCTCCACTTT. The encoded protein is CASSSPGQGLHF.

CDR3 in DNA: TGTGCCAGCAGCTTAGGGGGCAAGAACACTGAAGCTTTCTTT. Protein sequence: CASSLGGKNTEAFF. The chain employs TRBV7-9 and TRBJ1-1, with D possibly being TRBD1 (5 bases). Trimming took off 1 base at V and 1 base at J, with 7 bases between the two ends. The CDR3 contains 14 residues. The germline V gene encodes CDR1 SEHNR and CDR2 FQNEAQ (reference sequence).

This clone is large (0.1 to 1%) in the sample. The chain recombines TRBV4-1 with TRBJ2-3; possible D gene TRBD2, 5 bases. In germline, CDR1 is MGHRA, CDR2 YSYEKL. CDR3 size: 15 residues. V was shortened by 5 bases and J by 0 bases, with 12 bases between the two germline ends. The CDR3 DNA follows: TGCGCCAGCAGCGACAATGGCGGGAGCACAGATACGCAGTATTTT. Amino acid sequence: CASSDNGGSTDTQYF.

The rearrangement uses TRBV11-1 and TRBJ2-7; D is undetermined. Germline values: CDR1 SGHAT, CDR2 FQDESV (reference sequence). This CDR3 is built from 14 residues. V was shortened by 1 base and J by 7 bases, with 14 bases between the two germline ends. The CDR3 spells CASSLEGRMEEQYF. The CDR3 nucleotides read TGTGCCAGCAGCTTAGAGGGAAGGATGGAAGAGCAGTACTTC.

The chain joins TRBV7-3 to TRBJ1-5; D not certain. Germline V gene lookup returns CDR1 SGHTA and CDR2 FQGTGA. Trimming removed 8 bases at V and 0 bases at J, with 11 bases between. The CDR3 extends over 14 amino acids. The CDR3 nucleotides are TGTGCCAGCCGAATGAACTATAGCAATCAGCCCCAGCATTTT. Residues: CASRMNYSNQPQHF.

By share of the sample, this clone is medium-sized. V usage is TRBV7-2 and J usage is TRBJ2-7; a possible D gene is TRBD1 (6 bases). Germline V gene lookup returns CDR1 SGHTA and CDR2 FQGNSA. V dropped 0 bases and J dropped 5 bases, with 11 bases sitting between them. This CDR3 spans 14 amino acids. For the CDR3, the DNA is TGTGCCAGCAGCTTAGCGGCAGGGGCCAACGAGCAGTACTTC. The encoded protein is CASSLAAGANEQYF.